Listed below are T cell receptor beta chains from one sample, sequenced in a study of cytomegalovirus exposure and HLA in healthy donors. Some clones are missing from TCRdb's copy, which holds only in-frame ones; the method was immunoSEQ multiplex PCR. This table holds roughly 100,000 clones, roughly 80% found once. Sequencing was performed on PBMCs. The receptors were gathered from a man aged 35-49 years in good health and CMV-seronegative. CDR3s include the opening cysteine and the closing phenylalanine or tryptophan. Fields, in order: D gene, J gene, V gene, clone size, CDR3 protein, CDR3 DNA. The D gene is left open where the match is weak. The size of a clone is reported for some rows only, either as once, few or many, or as a class for expanded clones.

d_call: TRBD2; j_call: TRBJ2-1; v_call: TRBV20-1; clone_size: -; cdr3_aa: CSASGGDEQFF; cdr3_nt: TGCAGTGCTAGCGGGGGGGATGAGCAGTTCTTC
d_call: -; j_call: TRBJ2-7; v_call: TRBV23-1; clone_size: -; cdr3_aa: CASIITSSYEQYF; cdr3_nt: TGCGCCAGCATCATCACGAGCTCCTACGAGCAGTACTTC
d_call: TRBD2; j_call: TRBJ2-2; v_call: TRBV29-1; clone_size: -; cdr3_aa: CSVMTSGGGELFF; cdr3_nt: TGCAGCGTTATGACTAGCGGTGGCGGGGAGCTGTTTTTT
d_call: TRBD1; j_call: TRBJ1-1; v_call: TRBV19; clone_size: -; cdr3_aa: CASSMNVGQGPGDTEAFF; cdr3_nt: TGTGCCAGTAGTATGAACGTGGGACAGGGACCTGGCGACACTGAAGCTTTCTTT
d_call: TRBD1; j_call: TRBJ1-2; v_call: TRBV4-2; clone_size: -; cdr3_aa: CASSQGQGDNYGYTF; cdr3_nt: TGTGCCAGCAGCCAGGGACAGGGTGACAACTATGGCTACACCTTC
d_call: TRBD2; j_call: TRBJ2-4; v_call: TRBV11-2; clone_size: -; cdr3_aa: CASSLVVAGTKNIQYF; cdr3_nt: TGTGCCAGCAGCTTAGTGGTAGCGGGGACCAAAAACATTCAGTACTTC
d_call: -; j_call: TRBJ1-5; v_call: TRBV7-8; clone_size: -; cdr3_aa: CATSWSDSNQPQHF; cdr3_nt: TGTGCCACCTCCTGGAGCGATAGCAATCAGCCCCAGCATTTT
d_call: TRBD2; j_call: TRBJ2-7; v_call: TRBV4-1; clone_size: -; cdr3_aa: CASSGFGGAPYEQYF; cdr3_nt: TGCGCCAGCAGCGGCTTCGGGGGGGCCCCCTACGAGCAGTACTTC
d_call: -; j_call: TRBJ1-1; v_call: TRBV19; clone_size: -; cdr3_aa: CASSIARGEAFF; cdr3_nt: TGTGCCAGTAGTATTGCTCGGGGTGAAGCTTTCTTT
d_call: -; j_call: TRBJ2-5; v_call: TRBV21-1; clone_size: -; cdr3_aa: CASSTLMPVHETQYF; cdr3_nt: TGTGCCAGCAGCACACTCATGCCCGTTCACGAGACCCAGTACTTC
d_call: TRBD2; j_call: TRBJ2-2; v_call: TRBV6-4; clone_size: -; cdr3_aa: CASSDDGGAGVGELFF; cdr3_nt: TGTGCCAGCAGTGACGACGGGGGGGCCGGCGTCGGGGAGCTGTTTTTT
d_call: -; j_call: TRBJ1-6; v_call: TRBV18; clone_size: -; cdr3_aa: CASSPEFSYNSPLHF; cdr3_nt: TGTGCCAGCTCACCGGAGTTCTCCTATAATTCACCCCTCCACTTT
d_call: TRBD1; j_call: TRBJ2-7; v_call: TRBV6-1; clone_size: -; cdr3_aa: CASSDRGRVSSSYEQYF; cdr3_nt: TGTGCCAGCAGTGACAGGGGGCGGGTCTCTAGCTCCTACGAGCAGTACTTC
d_call: -; j_call: TRBJ2-1; v_call: TRBV11-2; clone_size: -; cdr3_aa: CASSVTRQATQFF; cdr3_nt: TGTGCCAGCAGCGTGACTCGACAGGCTACTCAGTTCTTC
d_call: -; j_call: TRBJ2-3; v_call: TRBV7-3; clone_size: few; cdr3_aa: CASSSQGSSDTQYF; cdr3_nt: TGTGCCAGCAGCTCTCAGGGTAGTTCAGATACGCAGTATTTT
d_call: -; j_call: TRBJ2-7; v_call: TRBV5-6; clone_size: -; cdr3_aa: CASSFPTVDSYEQYF; cdr3_nt: TGTGCCAGCAGCTTCCCCACGGTAGACTCCTACGAGCAGTACTTC
d_call: TRBD1; j_call: TRBJ1-6; v_call: TRBV5-1; clone_size: -; cdr3_aa: CASSVDRDNSPLHF; cdr3_nt: TGCGCCAGCAGCGTCGACAGGGACAATTCACCCCTCCACTTT
d_call: TRBD2; j_call: TRBJ2-7; v_call: TRBV7-6; clone_size: -; cdr3_aa: CASSKGLASYEQYF; cdr3_nt: TGTGCCAGCAGCAAGGGACTAGCGTCCTACGAGCAGTACTTC
d_call: TRBD1; j_call: TRBJ1-1; v_call: TRBV6-5; clone_size: few; cdr3_aa: CASSSRGQGVTEAFF; cdr3_nt: TGTGCCAGCAGTTCCCGGGGGCAGGGGGTCACTGAAGCTTTCTTT
d_call: -; j_call: TRBJ1-2; v_call: TRBV19; clone_size: -; cdr3_aa: CASSIDQRSNYGYTF; cdr3_nt: TGTGCCAGTAGTATAGACCAGCGCTCTAACTATGGCTACACCTTC
d_call: TRBD1; j_call: TRBJ2-1; v_call: TRBV23-1; clone_size: -; cdr3_aa: CASSPLGQGAPYEQFF; cdr3_nt: TGCGCCAGCAGTCCGCTCGGACAGGGGGCGCCGTATGAGCAGTTCTTC
d_call: -; j_call: TRBJ2-2; v_call: TRBV27; clone_size: once; cdr3_aa: CASRTGRTGELFF; cdr3_nt: TGTGCCAGTAGGACTGGGCGCACCGGGGAGCTGTTTTTT
d_call: TRBD2; j_call: TRBJ2-3; v_call: TRBV5-1; clone_size: few; cdr3_aa: CASSQRTSGGASDTQYF; cdr3_nt: TGCGCCAGCAGCCAGAGGACTAGCGGGGGGGCATCAGATACGCAGTATTTT
d_call: TRBD2; j_call: TRBJ2-2; v_call: TRBV11-2; clone_size: -; cdr3_aa: CASSFGGGITGELFF; cdr3_nt: TGTGCCAGCAGCTTCGGGGGGGGTATCACCGGGGAGCTGTTTTTT
d_call: -; j_call: TRBJ2-7; v_call: TRBV5-6; clone_size: -; cdr3_aa: CASSLLGRGATYEQYF; cdr3_nt: TGTGCCAGCAGCTTATTAGGCAGGGGGGCCACCTACGAGCAGTACTTC
d_call: -; j_call: TRBJ2-1; v_call: TRBV9; clone_size: -; cdr3_aa: CASSRLETEQFF; cdr3_nt: TGTGCCAGCAGCCGCTTGGAGACTGAGCAGTTCTTC
d_call: -; j_call: TRBJ2-7; v_call: TRBV6-5; clone_size: once; cdr3_aa: CASSSRGGGSYEQYF; cdr3_nt: TGTGCCAGCAGTTCAAGGGGGGGAGGGTCCTACGAGCAGTACTTC
d_call: TRBD2; j_call: TRBJ2-1; v_call: TRBV9; clone_size: -; cdr3_aa: CASSSSGDIYNEQFF; cdr3_nt: TGTGCCAGCAGCTCTAGCGGGGATATTTACAATGAGCAGTTCTTC
d_call: -; j_call: TRBJ2-1; v_call: TRBV5-1; clone_size: -; cdr3_aa: CASSLRPETTSYNEQFF; cdr3_nt: TGCGCCAGCAGCTTGCGACCGGAGACTACCTCCTACAATGAGCAGTTCTTC
d_call: TRBD2; j_call: TRBJ2-5; v_call: TRBV7-8; clone_size: -; cdr3_aa: CASSTRGRGQETQYF; cdr3_nt: TGTGCCAGCAGCACCCGCGGGCGGGGGCAAGAGACCCAGTACTTC
d_call: TRBD1; j_call: TRBJ1-6; v_call: TRBV9; clone_size: few; cdr3_aa: CASSVTGFSPLHF; cdr3_nt: TGTGCCAGCAGCGTGACAGGGTTTTCACCCCTCCACTTT
d_call: -; j_call: TRBJ2-7; v_call: TRBV9; clone_size: -; cdr3_aa: CASNDPSSYEQYF; cdr3_nt: TGTGCCAGCAACGATCCGAGCTCCTACGAGCAGTACTTC
d_call: TRBD2; j_call: TRBJ2-7; v_call: TRBV7-9; clone_size: -; cdr3_aa: CASSLGTSGGFIRYEQYF; cdr3_nt: TGTGCCAGCAGCTTGGGGACTAGCGGGGGTTTTATTCGATACGAGCAGTACTTC
d_call: TRBD1; j_call: TRBJ1-6; v_call: TRBV19; clone_size: -; cdr3_aa: CASSTGGYNSPLHF; cdr3_nt: TGTGCCAGTAGTACAGGGGGCTATAATTCACCCCTCCACTTT
d_call: TRBD1; j_call: TRBJ2-7; v_call: TRBV7-9; clone_size: -; cdr3_aa: CASRKGQGSSYEQYF; cdr3_nt: TGTGCCAGCAGGAAGGGACAGGGGAGCTCCTACGAGCAGTACTTC
d_call: TRBD1; j_call: TRBJ1-4; v_call: TRBV2; clone_size: once; cdr3_aa: CASSEAGTGGEKLFF; cdr3_nt: TGTGCCAGCAGTGAAGCGGGGACAGGCGGGGAAAAACTGTTTTTT
d_call: -; j_call: TRBJ1-4; v_call: TRBV7-9; clone_size: -; cdr3_aa: CASSLGQSNEKLFF; cdr3_nt: TGTGCCAGCAGCTTGGGGCAGTCAAATGAAAAACTGTTTTTT
d_call: -; j_call: TRBJ1-3; v_call: TRBV4-1; clone_size: -; cdr3_aa: CASSHPVLMNTIYF; cdr3_nt: TGCGCCAGCAGCCATCCAGTATTGATGAACACCATATATTTT
d_call: -; j_call: TRBJ2-2; v_call: TRBV11-1; clone_size: once; cdr3_aa: CASRLRVVGTGELFF; cdr3_nt: TGTGCCAGCAGGCTCAGGGTGGTGGGAACCGGGGAGCTGTTTTTT
d_call: -; j_call: TRBJ1-6; v_call: TRBV7-9; clone_size: -; cdr3_aa: CASRKGDGVLTLHF; cdr3_nt: TGTGCCAGCAGAAAGGGGGACGGCGTATTGACCCTCCACTTT
d_call: -; j_call: TRBJ2-1; v_call: TRBV4-1; clone_size: -; cdr3_aa: CASSQLVIGEQFF; cdr3_nt: TGCGCCAGCAGCCAATTAGTTATCGGTGAGCAGTTCTTC
d_call: -; j_call: TRBJ2-3; v_call: TRBV7-9; clone_size: few; cdr3_aa: CASSFLAPSTDTQYF; cdr3_nt: TGTGCCAGCAGCTTTCTAGCACCTAGCACAGATACGCAGTATTTT
d_call: TRBD1; j_call: TRBJ1-5; v_call: TRBV6-1; clone_size: -; cdr3_aa: CASSGTGVSNQPQHF; cdr3_nt: TGTGCCAGCAGTGGGACAGGGGTGAGCAATCAGCCCCAGCATTTT
d_call: -; j_call: TRBJ2-6; v_call: TRBV11-2; clone_size: -; cdr3_aa: CASSFRDTGANVLTF; cdr3_nt: TGTGCCAGCAGCTTCAGGGACACTGGGGCCAACGTCCTGACTTTC
d_call: -; j_call: TRBJ1-2; v_call: TRBV5-4; clone_size: -; cdr3_aa: CASSSGVWGSNYGYTF; cdr3_nt: TGTGCCAGCAGCTCAGGGGTTTGGGGTTCTAACTATGGCTACACCTTC